These T cell receptor beta chains were read from a single sample in a study of blood T cell repertoires in COVID-19. Some clones are missing from TCRdb's copy, which holds only in-frame ones; the method was immunoSEQ multiplex PCR. The data show 130,000 to 150,000 clones, 60% to 85% seen once. The sample was peripheral blood. These receptors all stem from an older woman with acute or convalescent COVID-19. Each CDR3 is given without its conserved first and last residue. D genes are given only for firm matches.

j_call,d_call,v_call,cdr3_aa
TRBJ2-2,TRBD1,TRBV24-1,ATQQGHDTGELF
TRBJ1-1,-,TRBV21-1,ASSKQFRDKGEAF
TRBJ2-5,-,TRBV7-9,ASSLAVGAGGETQY
TRBJ1-5,-,TRBV6-6,ASSYVQVLQPQH
TRBJ2-7,TRBD1,TRBV5-1,ASSSDRGPYEQY
TRBJ1-5,-,TRBV7-9,ASSLRAGPQH
TRBJ2-1,TRBD2,TRBV7-2,ASSLEGLAENEQF
TRBJ2-5,TRBD2,TRBV5-4,ASSVGTSGRLETQY
TRBJ2-3,TRBD1,TRBV27,ASSRRDRNTDTQY
TRBJ1-3,TRBD1,TRBV30,AWSWGQRSGNTIY
TRBJ1-4,TRBD1,TRBV27,ASSAIQGMELF
TRBJ2-5,TRBD2,TRBV25-1,ASSPLSGRKQETQY
TRBJ2-3,TRBD2,TRBV29-1,SVSRGGSTTDTQY
TRBJ1-1,-,TRBV9,ASSETGRYFTEAF
TRBJ1-5,-,TRBV2,ASSQGHSNQPQH
TRBJ2-7,-,TRBV10-2,ASSESGVGSYEQY
TRBJ2-2,TRBD2,TRBV19,ASSMTGGTGELF
TRBJ1-3,-,TRBV10-3,AISEPGPGVYGNTIY
TRBJ2-7,-,TRBV6-1,ASSSRGDHEQY
TRBJ2-1,TRBD2,TRBV27,ASSLLGTSYNNEQF
TRBJ1-1,TRBD1,TRBV4-1,ASSQDGAGGIFAF
TRBJ2-7,-,TRBV7-2,ASSLVGSGWVEQY
TRBJ2-7,-,TRBV6-5,ASSYSVTGIYGQY
TRBJ1-2,-,TRBV15,ATSYGGASGYT
TRBJ2-7,-,TRBV29-1,SVELGAYEQY
TRBJ2-1,TRBD2,TRBV7-9,ASRPGTTLYGEQF
TRBJ1-6,TRBD1,TRBV29-1,SVRDSLNSPLH
TRBJ2-7,-,TRBV5-4,ASSPLRGSYEQY
TRBJ2-2,TRBD1,TRBV7-9,ASSSGTVNGELF
TRBJ1-1,-,TRBV5-1,ASSFGEGNTEAF
TRBJ1-2,-,TRBV3-1/TRBV3-2,ASSEDPAVVYGYT
TRBJ2-7,TRBD1,TRBV5-1,ASSLTGQGWEQY